Shown below are 26 T cell receptor beta chains from a single sample sequenced in a study of Tregs in tolerant kidney transplant recipients. Method: immunoSEQ multiplex PCR; TCRdb's copy keeps in-frame clones and lacks some. In total, the table holds tens of thousands of clones. Source: CD4+ T cells from blood, taken before the transplant. Receptors originate from a human donor who received a combined kidney and bone marrow transplant.

With respect to this clone: Coverage ceases 3 residues before the CDR3 finishes, and the germline J gene fills in the end. V gene TRBV29-1 combines with J gene TRBJ1-2; the D gene is possibly TRBD1 (6 bases). The CDR3 loop spans 15 amino acids. Germline values: CDR1 SQVTM, CDR2 ANQGSEA. CDR3 bases read: TGCAGCGTTGGGCAAGGGTTCCAGGGGCAGAGCGGC. Its translation is CSVGQGFQGQSG. The complete CDR3 protein is CSVGQGFQGQSGYTF.

For this clone: The CDR3 is cut off 3 residues early in the read; its end comes from the germline J gene. The chain uses TRBV6-2 or TRBV6-3 and TRBJ1-5; D might be TRBD1 (6 bases). Trimming removed 6 bases from V and 4 bases from J, with 13 bases in between. The CDR3 extends over 14 amino acids. Germline V CDR1 and CDR2: MNHEY, SVGEGT. CDR3 DNA (partial): TGTGCCAGCAGAAAGGGGGGGAATAATCAGCCC. It specifies CASRKGGNNQP. The CDR3, in full, reads CASRKGGNNQPQHF.

A word on this clone: The read falls 3 residues short of the CDR3 end, and the missing part is taken from the germline J gene. The chain combines TRBV11-2 with TRBJ2-3; the match to TRBD2 covers 9 bases. The CDR3 covers 14 residues. Germline V gives CDR1 SGHAT, CDR2 FQNNGV. V lost 7 bases to trimming and J lost 2 bases; unmatched junction nucleotides: 4. CDR3 region: CASILAGVTDTQYF. The part of the CDR3 DNA that was read is TGTGCCAGCATTTTAGCGGGGGTCACAGATACG.

The CDR3 spells CASSRPGTGGADTGELFF. CDR3 bases read: TGTGCCAGCAGCCGCCCCGGGACAGGGGGCGCGGACACCGGGGAG. J is TRBJ2-2 and V is TRBV4-2; the match to TRBD1 covers 12 bases. The DNA ends 3 residues before the CDR3 does, and the rest of the CDR3 is filled in from the germline J gene. The CDR3 is made up of 18 amino acids. Germline V CDR1 and CDR2: LGHNA, YNFKEQ. J gave up 3 bases and V 4 bases, and 9 bases lay outside the gene matches.

For this clone: The CDR3 extends 3 residues past the end of the read, so its final part is completed from the germline J gene. J is TRBJ1-1 and V is TRBV7-6; no definite D call. The CDR3 contains 13 residues. V lost 8 bases and J 5 bases, leaving 15 bases between the germline ends. From germline, CDR1 is SGHVS and CDR2 FNYEAQ. The CDR3 DNA, read in part, is TGTGCCAGCGGGTTGGCGGCGGGGACTGAA. Its protein product is CASGLAAGTE. The whole CDR3 protein is CASGLAAGTEAFF. The variable domain in full, completed from reference TRBV7-6 and TRBJ1-1, reads GAGVSQSPRYKVTKRGQDVALRCDPISGHVSLYWYRQALGQGPEFLTYFNYEAQQDKSGLPNDRFSAERPEGSISTLTIQRTEQRDSAMYRCASGLAAGTEAFFGQGTRLTVV.

On this clone: The read ends 3 residues early relative to the CDR3; the germline J gene fills the gap. V gene TRBV2 combines with J gene TRBJ1-2; D not resolved. The germline CDR1 and CDR2 sequences are SNHLY and FYNNEI. V dropped 3 bases and J dropped 4 bases, with 12 bases sitting between them. This CDR3 is built from 14 residues. CDR3 DNA, as far as it was read: TGTGCCAGCAGTGAGAGTCCAGTCCCCTATGGC. This encodes CASSESPVPYG. The whole CDR3 reads CASSESPVPYGYTF.

A remark on this clone: The observed sequence ends 3 residues before the CDR3 terminus, with the missing tail filled in from the germline J gene. This sequence joins TRBV7-6 and TRBJ2-7; weak D call: TRBD1 (5 bases). CDR1 SGHVS and CDR2 FNYEAQ come from the germline V gene. Trimming stripped 5 bases from V and 4 bases from J, with 9 bases between. This CDR3 spans 12 amino acids. The sequenced part of the CDR3 DNA is TGTGCCAGCAGCACCTCAGGGTACGAG. Protein: CASSTSGYE. The CDR3 in full is CASSTSGYEQYF.

Concerning this clone: From the germline J gene comes the end of the CDR3, since the read stops 3 residues before it. The V and J genes are TRBV7-9 and TRBJ2-7; a possible D gene is TRBD1 (6 bases). V lost 5 bases and J lost 0, with 14 bases in between. Germline V gene data show CDR1 as SEHNR and CDR2 as FQNEAQ (reference sequence). The CDR3 runs 15 residues. The CDR3 sequence is CASSPLDSFSYEQYF. CDR3 bases read: TGTGCCAGCAGCCCCTTGGACAGTTTCTCCTACGAG.

Concerning this clone: A read error may produce the germline difference seen at one junction end. From the germline J gene comes the end of the CDR3, since the read stops 3 residues before it. This rearrangement joins TRBV5-1 to TRBJ1-2; D might be TRBD1 (6 bases). There are 14 residues in the CDR3. Germline V lookup: CDR1 SGHRS, CDR2 YFSETQ. The CDR3 DNA, read in part, is TGCGCCAGCAGCCCCCCGGACAGCTCCTATAGC. Translation gives CASSPPDSSYS. From start to end, the CDR3 is CASSPPDSSYSYTF.

Remarks on this clone: The CDR3 goes on 3 residues after the read ends, and that part is filled in from the germline J gene. This chain joins TRBV5-1 and TRBJ1-1, with 7 nucleotides matching TRBD1. CDR3 length equals 15 residues. Germline V lookup: CDR1 SGHRS, CDR2 YFSETQ. The CDR3 region is CASSLEFGAAGGAFF. The CDR3 DNA, read in part, is TGCGCCAGCAGCTTGGAGTTTGGGGCGGCAGGGGGG.

Concerning this clone itself: The read terminates 3 residues ahead of where the CDR3 ends, so the germline J gene completes it. The chain has TRBV2 and TRBJ1-4; 9 bases agree with TRBD1. Germline loops: CDR1 SNHLY, CDR2 FYNNEI. V shed 6 bases, J shed 0 bases, and the junction held 2 bases outside the gene matches. The length of the CDR3 is 15 residues. CDR3 DNA, as far as it was read: TGTGCCAGCAGGGGACAGGGATCAACTAATGAAAAA. Translation: CASRGQGSTNEK. The whole CDR3 sequence is CASRGQGSTNEKLFF.

Comment on this clone: The CDR3 goes on 3 residues after the read ends, and that part is filled in from the germline J gene. The rearrangement joins TRBV20-1 to TRBJ2-1, with TRBD2 matching over 8 bases. V was pared by 3 bases and J by 7 bases, with 14 bases of the junction left unmatched. The germline CDR1 and CDR2 sequences are DFQATT and SNEGSKA (reference sequence). The CDR3 covers 16 residues. The part of the CDR3 DNA that was read is TGCAGTGCTAGCTTTCGTGGAGCGGGAGTCTTAAATGAG. Its translation: CSASFRGAGVLNE. The complete CDR3 reads CSASFRGAGVLNEQFF.

As to this clone: The observed sequence ends 3 residues before the CDR3 terminus, with the missing tail filled in from the germline J gene. This sequence joins TRBV20-1 and TRBJ1-2; D may be TRBD1 (6 bases). Germline V gene data show CDR1 as DFQATT and CDR2 as SNEGSKA (reference sequence). The CDR3 sequence is 13 residues long. Incomplete CDR3 DNA: TGCAGTGCTAGAGAATGGCGTGGGGGCGGC. It codes for CSAREWRGGG. The complete CDR3 reads CSAREWRGGGYTF.

For this clone: The read gets to within 3 residues of the CDR3 end, and the germline J gene fills in the rest. The rearrangement links TRBV7-9 to TRBJ2-7; TRBD2 matches 9 bases. This CDR3 has 15 amino acids. Germline-derived CDR1 and CDR2 are SEHNR and FQNEAQ (reference sequence). J gave up 1 base and V 5 bases, and 6 bases lay outside the gene matches. The CDR3 region is CASSRPGLASYEQYF. CDR3 DNA (partial): TGTGCCAGCAGCCGACCGGGACTAGCATCCTACGAG. Drawing the rest from reference TRBV7-9 and TRBJ2-7, the complete variable domain is DTGVSQNPRHKITKRGQNVTFRCDPISEHNRLYWYRQTLGQGPEFLTYFQNEAQLEKSRLLSDRFSAERPKGSFSTLEIQRTEQGDSAMYLCASSRPGLASYEQYFGPGTRLTVT.

Partial CDR3 DNA: TGTGCCAGCAGTTACTCGTCCCGGACTAGCGGGAGGAATACG. It yields the protein CASSYSSRTSGRNT. The whole CDR3 reads CASSYSSRTSGRNTQYF. The gene calls are TRBV6-2 or TRBV6-3 and TRBJ2-3, with 14 bases matching TRBD2. The CDR3 is cut off 3 residues early in the read; its end comes from the germline J gene. Per germline, CDR1 MNHEY and CDR2 SVGEGT. The V and J ends lost 0 bases and 7 bases, in that order; junction bases with no gene match: 6. The CDR3 consists of 17 residues.

On this clone: The read comes to an end 3 residues before the CDR3 does, leaving the germline J gene to fill in the end. The V and J genes are TRBV3-1 (or the pseudogene TRBV3-2) and TRBJ2-7, with TRBD1 matching over 9 bases. Looked up from germline, CDR1 is LGHDT and CDR2 is YNNKEL (reference sequence). The J segment lost 5 bases and the V segment lost 0 bases, leaving 5 bases of the junction unmatched. The CDR3 covers 15 residues. CDR3 sequence: CASSQDGTGSDEQYF. The CDR3 DNA, read in part, is TGTGCCAGCAGCCAAGATGGGACAGGGAGCGACGAG.

Of note for this clone: The read falls 3 residues short of the CDR3 end, and the missing part is taken from the germline J gene. The chain employs TRBV19 and TRBJ1-4; TRBD1 aligns across 10 bases. CDR1 is LNHDA and CDR2 is SQIVND in the germline V gene (reference sequence). This CDR3 spans 17 amino acids. Trimming removed 1 base from V and 3 bases from J; junction bases left unmatched: 5. The CDR3 DNA, read in part, is TGTGCCAGTAGTATAGTCCCCGGACAGGGGGCTAATGAAAAA. This gives the protein CASSIVPGQGANEK. The entire CDR3 sequence reads CASSIVPGQGANEKLFF. Drawing the rest from reference TRBV19 and TRBJ1-4, the complete variable domain is DGGITQSPKYLFRKEGQNVTLSCEQNLNHDAMYWYRQDPGQGLRLIYYSQIVNDFQKGDIAEGYSVSREKKESFPLTVTSAQKNPTAFYLCASSIVPGQGANEKLFFGSGTQLSVL.

Remarks on this clone: From the germline J gene comes the end of the CDR3, since the read stops 3 residues before it. V is TRBV6-1 and J is TRBJ2-2, with D tentatively TRBD2 (6 bases). The CDR3 extends over 16 amino acids. Trimming took 0 bases from V and 4 from J, leaving 12 bases between them. The germline gives CDR1 MNHNS, CDR2 SASEGT. The part of the CDR3 DNA that was read is TGTGCCAGCAGTGAAGCGCTTCGGGACTCCACCGGGGAG. Translated, it gives CASSEALRDSTGE. The whole CDR3 reads CASSEALRDSTGELFF.

Concerning this clone: Read coverage stops 3 residues before the CDR3 terminus; the germline J gene supplies the remainder. V usage is TRBV29-1 and J usage is TRBJ1-2; D perhaps matches TRBD1 (6 bases). V was trimmed by 0 bases and J by 4 bases, leaving 9 bases between them. Germline V lookup: CDR1 SQVTM, CDR2 ANQGSEA. The CDR3 spans 13 residues. The sequenced CDR3 bases are TGCAGCGTTGAAGATGGCAGGGGCTATGGC. Encoded protein: CSVEDGRGYG. The full CDR3 is CSVEDGRGYGYTF. The full variable domain, its missing parts supplied by reference TRBV29-1 and TRBJ1-2, is SAVISQKPSRDICQRGTSLTIQCQVDSQVTMMFWYRQQPGQSLTLIATANQGSEATYESGFVIDKFPISRPNLTFSTLTVSNMSPEDSSIYLCSVEDGRGYGYTFGSGTRLTVV.

A remark on this clone: The read ends 3 residues before the CDR3 terminus; that terminus is restored from the germline J gene. The V gene is TRBV10-3, the J gene TRBJ2-5, with 7 bases matching TRBD1. The CDR3 covers 14 residues. The J segment lost 5 bases and the V segment lost 4 bases, leaving 7 bases of the junction unmatched. Germline CDR1 ENHRY, CDR2 SYGVKD. The CDR3 bases that were read are TGTGCCATCAGTGGACAGGGCAGGGAGGAGACC. This gives the protein CAISGQGREET. The whole CDR3 sequence is CAISGQGREETQYF.

Note on this clone: The read is 3 residues too short to cover the CDR3 end, so that end is filled in from the germline J gene. Additional DNA sequences in this sample encode the identical CDR3. This chain links TRBV7-2 with TRBJ2-2; D is ambiguous. The CDR3 has 13 amino acids. Trimming took off 1 base at V and 4 bases at J, with 4 bases between the two ends. In germline, CDR1 is SGHTA, CDR2 FQGNSA. This CDR3 is CASSLVRTGELFF. Incomplete CDR3 DNA: TGTGCCAGCAGCTTAGTTCGCACCGGGGAG.

To note about this clone: The read terminates 3 residues ahead of where the CDR3 ends, so the germline J gene completes it. The rearrangement uses TRBV5-1 and TRBJ2-3; TRBD2 matches 8 bases. Germline CDR1 reads SGHRS; CDR2 reads YFSETQ. The CDR3 extends over 15 amino acids. With V trimmed by 2 bases and J by 0 bases, 2 bases remained unmatched. Here the CDR3 reads CASSFGGASTDTQYF. CDR3 DNA, as far as it was read: TGCGCCAGCAGCTTCGGGGGGGCTAGCACAGATACG. Together with reference TRBV5-1 and TRBJ2-3, the CDR3 gives the full variable domain: KAGVTQTPRYLIKTRGQQVTLSCSPISGHRSVSWYQQTPGQGLQFLFEYFSETQRNKGNFPGRFSGRQFSNSRSEMNVSTLELGDSALYLCASSFGGASTDTQYFGPGTRLTVL.

Note on this clone: The CDR3 extends 3 residues past the end of the read, so its final part is completed from the germline J gene. The J gene is TRBJ2-3, the V gene TRBV6-1; 9 bases align to TRBD2. The CDR3 runs to 16 residues. Trimming removed 3 bases from V and 0 bases from J; junction bases left unmatched: 4. CDR1 is MNHNS, CDR2 SASEGT, per germline. CDR3 in amino acids: CASSEDLAGSTDTQYF. CDR3 bases read: TGTGCCAGCAGTGAGGACCTAGCGGGGAGCACAGATACG.

To note about this clone: The DNA ends 3 residues before the CDR3 does, and the rest of the CDR3 is filled in from the germline J gene. The chain carries TRBV20-1 and TRBJ1-2; 7 bases map to TRBD1. This CDR3 contains 11 residues. Germline V gene data show CDR1 as DFQATT and CDR2 as SNEGSKA (reference sequence). The part of the CDR3 DNA that was read is TGCAGCTCCGACAGGGCCTATGGC. It is translated as CSSDRAYG. In full, the CDR3 is CSSDRAYGYTF.

Of note for this clone: The CDR3 is cut off 3 residues early in the read; its end comes from the germline J gene. The V gene is TRBV2, the J gene TRBJ1-5, with D tentatively TRBD1 (5 bases). Germline-derived CDR1 and CDR2 are SNHLY and FYNNEI. V lost 5 bases and J lost 4, with 15 bases in between. The CDR3 length is 15 residues. CDR3 residues: CASSWSGQLNQPQHF. CDR3 DNA, as far as it was read: TGTGCCAGCAGTTGGTCCGGACAACTAAATCAGCCC.

On this clone itself: The sequence runs out 3 residues before the end of the CDR3; the remainder is reconstructed from the germline J gene. V and J are TRBV30 and TRBJ1-2, with a weak D call TRBD1 (6 bases). CDR1 is GTSNPN and CDR2 is SVGIG in the germline V gene (reference sequence). The CDR3 covers 14 residues. Trimming left V 2 bases short and J 0 bases short, with 10 bases between. The covered CDR3 bases are TGTGCCTGGAGTCGAGGGGGAGCTAACTATGGC. Translated: CAWSRGGANYG. The CDR3 reads in full as CAWSRGGANYGYTF.